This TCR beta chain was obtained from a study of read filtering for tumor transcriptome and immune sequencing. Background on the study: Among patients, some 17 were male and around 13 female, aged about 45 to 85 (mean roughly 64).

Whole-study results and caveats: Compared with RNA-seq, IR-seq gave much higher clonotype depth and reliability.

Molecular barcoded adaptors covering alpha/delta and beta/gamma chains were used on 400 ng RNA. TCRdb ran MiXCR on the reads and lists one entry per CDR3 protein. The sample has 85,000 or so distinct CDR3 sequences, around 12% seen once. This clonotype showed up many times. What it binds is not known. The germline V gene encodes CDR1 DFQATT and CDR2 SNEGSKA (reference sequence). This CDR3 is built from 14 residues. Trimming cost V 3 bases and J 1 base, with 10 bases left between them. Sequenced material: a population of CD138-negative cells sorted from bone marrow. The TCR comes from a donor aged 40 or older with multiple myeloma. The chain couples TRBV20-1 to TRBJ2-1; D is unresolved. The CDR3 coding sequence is TGCAGTGCTAGGGGCAGCCAGTCCTACAATGAGCAGTTCTTC. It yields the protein CSARGSQSYNEQFF.